This T cell receptor (beta chain) comes out of a study of neurological immune-mediated disorders. Study-wide results and limits: HTLV-1-associated myelopathy led in TCR clonal expansion, while multiple sclerosis ranked lowest, below healthy controls. The expanded clones of different subjects shared no CDR3 amino acid sequences (suggesting private repertoires in all groups).

Time point: longitudinal time-point 2. Libraries used 2 million unsorted PBMCs kept frozen in RNAlater. The ends were cut back, 6 bases at V and 7 bases at J, with 18 bases in the middle. The CDR3 loop spans 14 amino acids. Per germline, CDR1 MDHEN and CDR2 SYDVKM. There are many counts of this clonotype. The antigen is not known. In TCRdb, the 5' RACE reads were re-called with MiXCR into one record per CDR3 protein. This table holds about 90,000 distinct CDR3 sequences, roughly an eighth found once. The J gene is TRBJ1-1, the V gene TRBV28, with D perhaps matching TRBD1 (5 bases). Sample: PBMCs. The sequence came from a female donor with HTLV-1-associated myelopathy (HAM/TSP). The CDR3: CASSLGGGYIEAFF. In DNA form, the CDR3 reads TGTGCCAGCAGCTTGGGGGGTGGGTACATTGAAGCTTTCTTT.